This TCR beta chain was observed in a study of CD8+ T cells in alopecia areata. On the study more broadly: It was 6 to 18 months of tofacitinib, and then there were 6 months off drug.

Germline V gene data show CDR1 as MNHEY and CDR2 as SMNVEV (reference sequence). The CDR3 runs 14 residues. V was clipped by 3 bases and J by 6 bases; unmatched bases: 6. A remark on this clone: Its antigen is undetermined.

Patients with alopecia areata provided lesional scalp punch biopsies as well as peripheral blood. As the sequencing template, cDNA was produced by extracting RNA and reverse transcribing it. Some clones are missing from TCRdb's copy, which holds only in-frame ones; the method was immunoSEQ multiplex PCR. The sample contains about 150,000 clones, around 86% of which appear only once. Whole-study results and caveats: Scalp sequencing also captures normal skin's resident alphabeta T cells. Mice gave a clearer picture of TCR sharing than patients did, possibly for HLA-related reasons.

The specimen was CD8+ T cells sorted from blood, collected at week 0. This TCR came from a human donor with alopecia areata. The chain employs TRBV27 and TRBJ2-7; TRBD2 aligns across 9 bases. The DNA of the CDR3 is TGTGCCAGCAGTTTTCGGGGGACTAGCAGCGAGCAGTACTTC. Its translation is CASSFRGTSSEQYF.